The 9 T cell receptor beta chains below all came from one sample that was sequenced in a study of cytomegalovirus exposure and HLA in healthy donors. The PCR was carried out with 60 Vbeta primers and 13 Jbeta primers. Data came from immunoSEQ multiplex PCR; TCRdb stores just in-frame clones and leaves some out. The sample has approximately 68,000 clones; around 72% are singletons. Sequences were obtained from PBMCs. These receptors were collected from a woman aged 30 to 39 in good health and CMV-seropositive.

V usage is TRBV28 and J usage is TRBJ1-5; tentative D call: TRBD1 (6 bases). Germline CDR1 reads MDHEN; CDR2 reads SYDVKM. This CDR3 is built from 14 residues. Trimming pared 6 bases from V and 5 bases from J, leaving 14 bases between. CDR3 sequence reads: CASSLTGNYQPQHF. The CDR3 DNA sequence: TGTGCCAGCAGCCTTACAGGGAACTATCAGCCCCAGCATTTT.

The V and J genes are TRBV6-5 and TRBJ2-7; maybe TRBD1 (6 bases). This CDR3 region has 11 residues. CDR1 and CDR2 from the germline V gene are MNHEY and SVGAGI. Trimming stripped 7 bases from V and 6 bases from J, with 10 bases between. CDR3 region: CASTRGGEQYF. The CDR3 DNA reads TGTGCCAGCACCCGAGGGGGCGAGCAGTACTTC.

The chain uses TRBV6-6 and TRBJ1-5; D gene uncertain. This CDR3 spans 15 amino acids. Germline V gene sequence: CDR1 MNHNY, CDR2 SVGAGI (reference sequence). The ends were cut back, 4 bases at V and 5 bases at J, with 15 bases in the middle. The CDR3 nucleotides read TGTGCCAGCAGTTCCGCGGAGGGAAGCGATCAGCCCCAGCATTTT. Translated: CASSSAEGSDQPQHF.

This clone was picked up one time. The V call is TRBV4-2, the J call TRBJ2-5; 10 bases fit TRBD2. Trimming removed 3 bases from V and 4 bases from J; junction bases left unmatched: 14. Germline assignment: CDR1 LGHNA and CDR2 YNFKEQ. The CDR3 is 18 residues long. The CDR3: CASSQGTAGTSEVETQYF. In nucleotides, the CDR3 is TGTGCCAGCAGCCAGGGGACTGCCGGGACTAGCGAGGTAGAGACCCAGTACTTC.

The V gene is TRBV5-1, the J gene TRBJ1-6; D unresolved. The V end was cut by 0 bases, the J end by 8 bases, with 9 bases between. The CDR3 sequence is 14 residues long. Germline V CDR1 and CDR2: SGHRS, YFSETQ. CDR3 bases: TGCGCCAGCAGCTTGGCAGGTCTCTATTCACCCCTCCACTTT. Its translation is CASSLAGLYSPLHF.

In nucleotides, the CDR3 is TGTGCCAGCAGCGGACAGGCGATTAACTATGGCTACACCTTC. Protein sequence: CASSGQAINYGYTF. J is TRBJ1-2 and V is TRBV19, with 7 bases matching TRBD1. Germline lookup yields CDR1 LNHDA and CDR2 SQIVND (reference sequence). The CDR3 loop spans 14 amino acids. V lost 9 bases, J lost 1 base, and 8 bases stayed unmatched. Full variable domain (remainder filled in from reference TRBV19 and TRBJ1-2): DGGITQSPKYLFRKEGQNVTLSCEQNLNHDAMYWYRQDPGQGLRLIYYSQIVNDFQKGDIAEGYSVSREKKESFPLTVTSAQKNPTAFYLCASSGQAINYGYTFGSGTRLTVV.

The chain combines TRBV12-5 with TRBJ2-1; 11 bases match TRBD2. In germline, CDR1 is LGHNT, CDR2 FRNRAP. Trimming removed 6 bases from V and 6 bases from J; junction bases left unmatched: 4. CDR3 length equals 14 residues. This CDR3 is CASGKGLAGNEQFF. The CDR3 DNA reads as TGTGCTAGTGGCAAAGGACTAGCGGGCAATGAGCAGTTCTTC.

The chain uses TRBV7-2 and TRBJ2-1, with 9 bases aligning to TRBD2. Germline assignment: CDR1 SGHTA and CDR2 FQGNSA. Losses at the gene ends were 0 bases for V and 6 bases for J; bases not matched to a gene: 6. The CDR3 runs 16 residues. CDR3 sequence (DNA): TGTGCCAGCAGCTTAGCGGTCGCGACTAGCGGCAATGAGCAGTTCTTC. It specifies CASSLAVATSGNEQFF.

This clone appeared once. One base away lies a much larger clone, so this may be a sequencing read error. This chain joins TRBV29-1 and TRBJ1-2; 7 bases map to TRBD1. Germline loops: CDR1 SQVTM, CDR2 ANQGSEA. The CDR3 sequence is 9 residues long. This CDR3 is CIGGVRNIF. Written as DNA, the CDR3 is TGCATAGGGGGCGTCAGGAACATCTTC. Full variable domain (remainder filled in from reference TRBV29-1 and TRBJ1-2): SAVISQKPSRDICQRGTSLTIQCQVDSQVTMMFWYRQQPGQSLTLIATANQGSEATYESGFVIDKFPISRPNLTFSTLTVSNMSPEDSSIYLCIGGVRNIFGSGTRLTVV.